Listed here are 9 T cell receptor beta chains from one sample, sequenced in a study of cytomegalovirus exposure and HLA in healthy donors (dated by TCRdb to between 2016 and 2019). Library preparation was by the immunoSEQ multiplex PCR assay. The multiplex PCR relied on a mix of 60 forward primers for TCR Vbeta segments and 13 reverse primers for TCR Jbeta segments. The table was pulled from immuneACCESS by TCRdb, which kept in-frame rearrangements only. Such tables lose some clones; where checked, under half of the loss comes from unresolved V genes, and the rest has no known cause. The record for this sample contains more than 75,000 clones. The ten top clones hold approximately 15% of the sample. Material for sequencing was PBMCs. The receptors come from a man aged 45 to 65 in good health and CMV-seropositive.

This sequence joins TRBV6-6 and TRBJ1-3, with D perhaps matching TRBD1 (6 bases). Germline values: CDR1 MNHNY, CDR2 SVGAGI (reference sequence). This CDR3 has 15 residues. The V and J ends lost 6 bases and 0 bases respectively, with 12 bases between them. The CDR3, as DNA: TGTGCCAGCAGCCCACAGGGATACTCTGGAAACACCATATATTTT. This encodes CASSPQGYSGNTIYF.

V gene TRBV7-9 combines with J gene TRBJ1-1; the match to TRBD1 covers 9 bases. The V and J ends lost 6 bases and 5 bases, in that order; junction bases with no gene match: 13. Germline CDR1 is SEHNR and CDR2 is FQNEAQ (reference sequence). This CDR3 is built from 16 residues. The CDR3 region is CASRRLGIQGATEAFF. The CDR3, as DNA: TGTGCCAGCAGACGATTAGGCATACAGGGGGCGACTGAAGCTTTCTTT.

The chain is built from TRBV30 and TRBJ2-3; D remains ambiguous. Per germline, CDR1 GTSNPN and CDR2 SVGIG (reference sequence). V shed 3 bases and J shed 0 bases, with 7 bases lying between them. The CDR3 is 13 residues long. This CDR3 reads CAWRAVSTDTQYF. CDR3 DNA: TGTGCCTGGAGGGCCGTCAGCACAGATACGCAGTATTTT.

Turning to this clone: Different DNA sequences within this sample yield the same CDR3. CDR3 in DNA: TGTGCCAGCAGTTTATCCGCGGGAAGCTATGGCTACACCTTC. This translates into CASSLSAGSYGYTF. The chain has TRBV27 and TRBJ1-2; D unresolved. The V gene lost 0 bases and the J gene lost 4 bases, with 9 bases spanning the gap. The V gene's germline CDR1 is MNHEY and CDR2 SMNVEV (reference sequence). The CDR3 length is 14 residues.

The chain joins TRBV5-8 to TRBJ2-2, with TRBD1 identical over 8 bases. The V gene end was trimmed by 5 bases and the J gene end by 6 bases; junction bases not matched to a gene: 18. Germline loops: CDR1 SGHTS, CDR2 YDEGEE. The CDR3 loop spans 18 amino acids. For the CDR3, the DNA is TGTGCCAGCAGAGTCTTTATAAGGACAGGGAAGTTCTCCGGGGAGCTGTTTTTT. As protein: CASRVFIRTGKFSGELFF.

CDR3 sequence: CAWSFGGSGETQYF. CDR3 DNA sequence: TGTGCCTGGAGTTTCGGGGGAAGCGGAGAGACCCAGTACTTC. The rearrangement joins TRBV30 to TRBJ2-5; weak D call: TRBD2 (6 bases). The CDR3 consists of 14 residues. The germline V and J ends were trimmed by 2 bases and 4 bases, with 14 bases remaining between them. Per germline, CDR1 GTSNPN and CDR2 SVGIG (reference sequence).

This chain joins TRBV4-3 and TRBJ1-2; TRBD1 matches 7 bases. The V and J ends lost 3 bases and 7 bases, in that order; junction bases with no gene match: 8. CDR1 is LGHNA, CDR2 YSLEER, per germline. The CDR3 covers 14 residues. The CDR3 DNA follows: TGCGCCAGCAGCCATCTAGGGACAGCCGGTGGCTACACCTTC. Amino acids: CASSHLGTAGGYTF.

This sequence joins TRBV4-2 and TRBJ1-4; D is unresolved. V was trimmed by 6 bases and J by 5 bases, leaving 16 bases between them. The CDR3 is 15 residues long. The germline gives CDR1 LGHNA, CDR2 YNFKEQ. In DNA, the CDR3 is TGTGCCAGCAGTCAGGTCTTGGGAGCAAATGAAAAACTGTTTTTT. Encoded protein: CASSQVLGANEKLFF.

V and J are TRBV6-4 and TRBJ1-5, with D maybe TRBD1 (5 bases). CDR1 and CDR2 (germline): MRHNA, SNTAGT. V lost 4 bases and J lost 2, with 6 bases in between. CDR3 length: 13 amino acids. CDR3 amino acids: CASSAGGNQPQHF. CDR3 in DNA: TGTGCCAGCAGTGCGGGGGGCAATCAGCCCCAGCATTTT.